This TCR beta chain was captured by sequencing in a study of OX40 agonist ivuxolimab in advanced cancers. Whole-study context: Patients got intravenous ivuxolimab at 0.01 to 10 mg/kg every 2 weeks. Eligibility rules accepted prior anti-PD-1, anti-PD-L1 or anti-CTLA-4 therapy, and around 44% had some. Three patients, one with hepatocellular carcinoma and two with cutaneous melanoma, achieved partial responses. Regarding the study as a whole: Clonal expansion was seen in CD4+ and CD8+ blood T cells by week 6 at 0.1 to 3.0 mg/kg.

This clone was seen a handful of times. What it binds is not known. Germline CDR1 SGHTA, CDR2 FQGNSA. Trimming cost V 5 bases and J 3 bases, with 14 bases left between them. The CDR3 runs 14 residues. Sequencing used immunoSEQ multiplex PCR; TCRdb keeps in-frame clones, though not all of them. Found here are about 76,000 clones, roughly 85% of them singletons; the top ten hold approximately 0.63%. The material sequenced was CD4+ or CD8+ T cells sorted from blood, taken in a trial of the OX40 agonist ivuxolimab. This clonotype was sampled from an adult with an advanced solid tumor such as melanoma, head and neck, liver or kidney cancer. The V call is TRBV7-2, the J call TRBJ2-7; the D is unclear. This chain's CDR3 is CASSRDVSNYEQYF. DNA of the CDR3: TGTGCCAGCAGCAGAGACGTCAGCAACTACGAGCAGTACTTC.